This entry is about one T cell receptor (beta chain). This sample was taken from a study of blood T cell repertoires in COVID-19. Study-wide background: Samples taken during acute and convalescent COVID-19 were collected in the United States, Italy and Spain. PBMCs, B-cell-depleted T cells, or T cells were the source of the cDNA or gDNA that made up the material.

In the original workflow: Researchers report that nucleated cell counts were estimated from reference gene primer amplification. The data were produced by immunoSEQ multiplex PCR, yet TCRdb's version contains in-frame clones alone and is incomplete. V and J calls and clone size come straight from that table; D and trimming were deduced from the DNA. The table records around 310,000 clones, around 87% of them present only once. This CDR3 is 15 amino acids long. Trimming at V came to 6 bases and at J to 7 bases, leaving 10 bases not matched to a gene. Germline-derived CDR1 and CDR2 are MDHEN and SYDVKM.

This chain connects TRBV28 to TRBJ1-2; 11 bases are shared with TRBD1. Sequenced sample: peripheral blood. The source of this sequence is a woman between 50 and 59 years old with active or convalescent COVID-19. CDR3 coding DNA: TGTGCCAGCAGGCCCCCCGGGGACAGGGGGTTTGGCTACACCTTC. Its translation is CASRPPGDRGFGYTF.